Described below is a single T cell receptor (beta chain) sequence and its context. What it recognizes is unknown. TCRdb derives one entry per CDR3 protein from the 5' RACE reads, leaving out DNA. The table lists roughly 300,000 distinct CDR3 sequences. CDR1 is SGDLS and CDR2 is YYNGEE in the germline V gene. This CDR3 spans 14 amino acids. These data originate in a study of T cells expressing NK-cell markers. Whole-study findings and limits: Evidence did not settle whether expanded NKG2C+ T cell clones targeted HCMV. NKG2C+ dominant clonotype frequencies in 5 or 6 donors were about 1.0-8% of CD8+ T cells.

Sequenced: blood T cells: a sorted CD56 or NKG2C T cell subset, CD4+ or CD8+ T cells, or bulk PBMC T cells (not recorded which). The chain uses TRBV9 and TRBJ2-5; TCRdb calls TRBD1, which cannot be checked without DNA. The source of this sequence is a woman aged 18 to 69 in good health. CDR3 in amino acids: CASSGGAFRETQYF.